Described below is a single TCR beta chain sequence and its context. The protocol was immunoSEQ multiplex PCR, while the TCRdb copy is restricted to in-frame clones and leaves out a portion. The repertoire holds approximately 79,000 clones, approximately 97% seen once, with around 0.3% in the top ten. Germline-derived CDR1 and CDR2 are SGHRS and YFSETQ. The CDR3 length is 18 residues. V dropped 5 bases and J dropped 4; count of bases not matched to a gene: 14. This specimen comes from a study of technical replicates of blood from a few donors. The sample was T cells isolated from PBMCs. The chain joins TRBV5-1 to TRBJ2-3; 12 bases line up with TRBD2. The clonotype originates from a human donor in good health. The chain's CDR3 is CASRPLFLGLAGPDTQYF. CDR3 sequence (DNA): TGCGCCAGCAGACCACTTTTTCTCGGACTAGCGGGACCAGATACGCAGTATTTT.